The 21 T cell receptor beta chains in this list originate from one sample, sequenced in a study of cytomegalovirus exposure and HLA in healthy donors. Clones were read by immunoSEQ multiplex PCR, and TCRdb kept only the in-frame ones, dropping some. The sample lists some 240,000 clones, around 87% occurring once. Sequenced input: PBMCs. The receptor set was obtained from a woman under 30 in good health and CMV-seropositive.

The table lists this clone with a count of one. The CDR3 is CASSLVPLSSVGSNEQFF. For the CDR3, the DNA is TGTGCCAGCAGCTTGGTACCCCTTTCTAGCGTTGGATCCAATGAGCAGTTCTTC. The genes are TRBV5-5 and TRBJ2-1, with D possibly TRBD2 on 6 matching bases. This CDR3 is 18 amino acids long. Per the germline V gene, CDR1 is SGHKS and CDR2 is YYEKEE (reference sequence). V lost 0 bases to trimming and J lost 6 bases, with 22 bases between them.

In its sample, this clone was seen many times. The chain is built from TRBV6-4 and TRBJ2-3, with 10 bases matching TRBD2. J was trimmed by 4 bases and V by 4 bases; bases with no gene match: 2. The CDR3 contains 14 residues. In germline, CDR1 is MRHNA, CDR2 SNTAGT. CDR3 nucleotide sequence: TGTGCCAGCAGTGCTAGCGGGAGCCCAGATACGCAGTATTTT. It codes for CASSASGSPDTQYF.

The chain carries TRBV28 and TRBJ2-7; no definite D call. Trimming took off 3 bases at V and 3 bases at J, with 9 bases between the two ends. This CDR3 is built from 13 residues. Looked up from germline, CDR1 is MDHEN and CDR2 is SYDVKM. The CDR3 region has the DNA TGTGCCAGCAGTTTGGGCAAACTCTACGAGCAGTACTTC. This translates into CASSLGKLYEQYF.

Remarks on this clone: Other DNA sequences in this sample translate to the same CDR3. The chain joins TRBV5-1 to TRBJ2-1; TRBD2 matches at 7 bases. From germline, CDR1 is SGHRS and CDR2 YFSETQ. The trim removed 7 bases at V and 0 bases at J, leaving 4 bases unmatched. The CDR3 covers 14 residues. CDR3 in amino acids: CASSWTSSYNEQFF. CDR3 DNA sequence: TGCGCCAGCTCGTGGACTAGCTCCTACAATGAGCAGTTCTTC.

V usage is TRBV15 and J usage is TRBJ1-4; maybe TRBD1 (6 bases). The CDR3 sequence is 15 residues long. CDR1 and CDR2 from the germline V gene are LNHNV and YYDKDF (reference sequence). Trimming removed 2 bases at V and 8 bases at J, with 15 bases between. CDR3 amino acids: CATSRSTGIREKLFF. DNA of the CDR3: TGTGCCACCAGCAGATCGACAGGTATTCGGGAAAAACTGTTTTTT.

V gene TRBV5-6 combines with J gene TRBJ2-1; 8 nucleotides match TRBD2. V lost 0 bases, J lost 8 bases, and 7 bases stayed unmatched. CDR3 length: 15 amino acids. Looked up from germline, CDR1 is SGHDT and CDR2 is YYEEEE. CDR3: CASSLGYEAGDEQFF. In DNA, the CDR3 is TGTGCCAGCAGCTTGGGGTATGAAGCGGGAGATGAGCAGTTCTTC. Filled out from reference TRBV5-6 and TRBJ2-1, the complete variable domain reads DAGVTQSPTHLIKTRGQQVTLRCSPKSGHDTVSWYQQALGQGPQFIFQYYEEEERQRGNFPDRFSGHQFPNYSSELNVNALLLGDSALYLCASSLGYEAGDEQFFGPGTRLTVL.

The gene calls are TRBV5-5 and TRBJ2-7; TRBD2 matches at 9 bases. The ends lost 1 base at V and 4 bases at J; junction bases unmatched: 6. CDR1 SGHKS and CDR2 YYEKEE come from the germline V gene (reference sequence). The CDR3 contains 15 residues. CDR3 residues: CASSLRREGRYEQYF. For the CDR3, the DNA is TGTGCCAGCAGCTTGCGGCGGGAGGGCCGATACGAGCAGTACTTC.

The V gene is TRBV19, the J gene TRBJ1-2, with no clear D. Germline CDR1 and CDR2: LNHDA and SQIVND (reference sequence). The CDR3 is 15 amino acids. Trimming took 1 base from V and 6 from J, leaving 15 bases between them. The CDR3 sequence: CASSIAPAARDGYTF. The DNA of the CDR3 is TGTGCCAGTAGTATAGCCCCCGCGGCGAGGGATGGCTACACCTTC.

The chain employs TRBV27 and TRBJ1-4; 9 positions agree with TRBD1. Germline-derived CDR1 and CDR2 are MNHEY and SMNVEV (reference sequence). CDR3 length: 17 residues. J lost 3 bases, V lost 4 bases, and 9 bases had no gene match. As DNA, the CDR3 is TGTGCCAGCAGTTCCCCCGGGACAGGGACTCCTAATGAAAAACTGTTTTTT. As protein: CASSSPGTGTPNEKLFF.

The genes are TRBV5-6 and TRBJ2-1; 7 positions match TRBD2. Germline V CDR1 and CDR2: SGHDT, YYEEEE. The CDR3 is made up of 16 amino acids. Trimming cost V 0 bases and J 0 bases; bases outside gene matches: 3. The CDR3 protein is CASSLAGGSSYNEQFF. The CDR3 region has the DNA TGTGCCAGCAGCTTGGCGGGCGGGAGCTCCTACAATGAGCAGTTCTTC.

The chain links TRBV5-1 to TRBJ2-7; D remains unclear. The CDR3 runs to 16 residues. CDR1 is SGHRS and CDR2 is YFSETQ in the germline V gene. V lost 3 bases to trimming and J lost 2 bases, with 18 bases between them. This chain's CDR3 is CASSSVASKPTYEQYF. DNA for the CDR3: TGCGCCAGCAGCTCCGTGGCCAGTAAACCCACCTACGAGCAGTACTTC.

The chain joins TRBV5-1 to TRBJ2-7; 8 positions agree with TRBD1. CDR1 is SGHRS and CDR2 is YFSETQ in the germline V gene. V trimming: 5 bases; J trimming: 1 base; junction bases outside the gene matches: 5. The CDR3 sequence is 14 residues long. The CDR3 DNA follows: TGCGCCAGCAGACCTGGACAGGGATCCTACGAGCAGTACTTC. Amino acid sequence: CASRPGQGSYEQYF. The whole variable domain, remainder taken from reference TRBV5-1 and TRBJ2-7, is KAGVTQTPRYLIKTRGQQVTLSCSPISGHRSVSWYQQTPGQGLQFLFEYFSETQRNKGNFPGRFSGRQFSNSRSEMNVSTLELGDSALYLCASRPGQGSYEQYFGPGTRLTVT.

The rearrangement uses TRBV6-5 and TRBJ2-2; TRBD1 matches at 8 bases. The CDR3 is made up of 15 amino acids. With V trimmed by 4 bases and J by 7 bases, 8 bases remained unmatched. The V gene's germline CDR1 is MNHEY and CDR2 SVGAGI. CDR3 in amino acids: CASSSFLGQGGELFF. CDR3 DNA sequence: TGTGCCAGCAGTTCGTTCTTAGGACAGGGCGGGGAGCTGTTTTTT.

The chain carries TRBV11-3 and TRBJ2-3; no reliable D call. Germline V gene lookup returns CDR1 SGHNT and CDR2 YENEEA. The CDR3 extends over 13 amino acids. V was cut by 5 bases and J by 4 bases, with 10 bases left in between. CDR3 coding DNA: TGTGCCAGCAGCCTCCTGGGCGCAGATACGCAGTATTTT. Its translation: CASSLLGADTQYF.

This sequence joins TRBV18 and TRBJ2-1; 12 bases agree with TRBD2. CDR1 is KGHSH, CDR2 LQKENI, per germline. The ends lost 2 bases at V and 2 bases at J; junction bases unmatched: 7. CDR3 length equals 18 residues. CDR3 residues: CASSPIATSGSPYNEQFF. DNA for the CDR3: TGTGCCAGCTCACCAATAGCGACTAGCGGGAGTCCCTACAATGAGCAGTTCTTC.

The genes are TRBV6-5 and TRBJ2-1, with 9 nucleotides matching TRBD2. CDR3 length: 16 residues. CDR1 is MNHEY and CDR2 is SVGAGI in the germline V gene. V trimming: 3 bases; J trimming: 2 bases; junction bases outside the gene matches: 5. The CDR3: CASSYVAGGPYNEQFF. CDR3 in DNA: TGTGCCAGCAGTTATGTTGCGGGAGGGCCCTACAATGAGCAGTTCTTC.

V and J are TRBV7-3 and TRBJ1-5, with TRBD1 as a possible D gene (5 bases). The CDR3 contains 16 residues. V was pared by 1 base and J by 4 bases, with 14 bases between. The germline V gene has CDR1 SGHTA and CDR2 FQGTGA. CDR3 nucleotide sequence: TGTGCCAGCAGCTTAATGGGGGGTTCGGGAAATCAGCCCCAGCATTTT. It specifies CASSLMGGSGNQPQHF. The full variable domain, with the rest looked up from reference TRBV7-3 and TRBJ1-5, is GAGVSQTPSNKVTEKGKYVELRCDPISGHTALYWYRQSLGQGPEFLIYFQGTGAADDSGLPNDRFFAVRPEGSVSTLKIQRTERGDSAVYLCASSLMGGSGNQPQHFGDGTRLSIL.

The chain couples TRBV13 to TRBJ1-5; perhaps TRBD1 as D (5 bases). The CDR3 extends over 16 amino acids. Between the trimmed V and J ends, which lost 4 bases and 1 base, there was a span of 14 bases. Germline V gene sequence: CDR1 PRHDT, CDR2 FYEKMQ (reference sequence). CDR3 protein: CASSWGGSESNQPQHF. The CDR3 nucleotides are TGTGCCAGCAGCTGGGGGGGGTCAGAGAGCAATCAGCCCCAGCATTTT.

The chain is built from TRBV5-1 and TRBJ1-1; 8 bases are a match to TRBD1. V lost 0 bases, J lost 7 bases, and 5 bases stayed unmatched. CDR3 size: 14 residues. CDR1 SGHRS and CDR2 YFSETQ come from the germline V gene. The DNA for the CDR3 is TGCGCCAGCAGCTTGGAGCAGGGGGCCGGTGAAGCTTTCTTT. This sequence encodes CASSLEQGAGEAFF.

V is TRBV13 and J is TRBJ2-2; the D gene is possibly TRBD2 (6 bases). The CDR3 covers 14 residues. Germline CDR1 is PRHDT and CDR2 is FYEKMQ (reference sequence). Trimming stripped 11 bases from V and 4 bases from J, with 17 bases between. CDR3 protein: CASTGRDRTGELFF. The CDR3 nucleotides read TGTGCCTCAACGGGGCGGGACCGCACCGGGGAGCTGTTTTTT.

The V and J genes are TRBV30 and TRBJ1-4, with D maybe TRBD1 (5 bases). Germline-derived CDR1 and CDR2 are GTSNPN and SVGIG (reference sequence). The CDR3 runs 14 residues. Trimming took 2 bases from V and 4 from J, leaving 11 bases between them. The CDR3 DNA follows: TGTGCCTGGAGTTCGGGGAGGGGTAATGAAAAACTGTTTTTT. This sequence encodes CAWSSGRGNEKLFF.